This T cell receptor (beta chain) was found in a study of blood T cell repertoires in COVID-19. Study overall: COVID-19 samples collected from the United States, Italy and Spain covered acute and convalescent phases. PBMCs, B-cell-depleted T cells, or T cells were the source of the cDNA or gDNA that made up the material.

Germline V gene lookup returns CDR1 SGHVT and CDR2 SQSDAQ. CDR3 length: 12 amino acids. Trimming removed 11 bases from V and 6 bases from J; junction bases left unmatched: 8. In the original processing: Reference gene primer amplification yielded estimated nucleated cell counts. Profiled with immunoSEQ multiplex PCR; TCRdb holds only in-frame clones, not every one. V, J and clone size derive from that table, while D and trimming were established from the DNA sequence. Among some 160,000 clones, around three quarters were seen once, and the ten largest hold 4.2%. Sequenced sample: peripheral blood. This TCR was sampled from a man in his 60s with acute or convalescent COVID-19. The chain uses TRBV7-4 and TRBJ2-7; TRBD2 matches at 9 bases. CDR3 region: CARRAGGSEQYF. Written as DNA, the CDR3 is TGTGCCCGGAGAGCGGGGGGTTCCGAGCAGTACTTC.